The 29 T cell receptor beta chains below all came from one sample that was sequenced in a study of T cell responses to AZD1222 COVID-19 vaccine. TCRdb's table, derived via immunoSEQ multiplex PCR, lists solely in-frame clones and lacks some. This table has 150,000 to 200,000 clones, roughly 92% appearing once. The sample consisted of peripheral blood, taken 28 days after the second AZD1222 dose. The receptors derive from an adult who received the AZD1222 COVID-19 vaccine.

The chain uses TRBV9 and TRBJ1-1; 7 nucleotides match TRBD1. With V trimmed by 2 bases and J by 0 bases, 4 bases remained unmatched. Germline V gene data show CDR1 as SGDLS and CDR2 as YYNGEE. The CDR3 runs to 15 residues. The CDR3 DNA follows: TGTGCCAGCAGCGTCCGGGACAGTCTGAACACTGAAGCTTTCTTT. Its translation: CASSVRDSLNTEAFF.

In DNA, the CDR3 is TGTGCCAGCAGTCGTCTTGGTAGAGATTACGAGCAGTACTTC. Its protein product is CASSRLGRDYEQYF. The chain couples TRBV11-1 to TRBJ2-7, with D unresolved. Germline V gene data show CDR1 as SGHAT and CDR2 as FQDESV (reference sequence). The CDR3 length is 14 residues. Trimming left V 6 bases short and J 4 bases short, with 16 bases between.

The genes are TRBV7-6 and TRBJ1-1; D is ambiguous. Germline V gene data show CDR1 as SGHVS and CDR2 as FNYEAQ. V dropped 7 bases and J dropped 0 bases, with 12 bases sitting between them. The CDR3 is made up of 14 amino acids. The CDR3 reads CASMASRLNTEAFF. The CDR3 DNA reads as TGTGCCAGCATGGCCAGCCGATTGAACACTGAAGCTTTCTTT.

CDR3 sequence: CASSQTGRGDNQPQHF. CDR3 in DNA: TGCGCCAGCAGCCAAACAGGGAGAGGGGATAATCAGCCCCAGCATTTT. The gene calls are TRBV4-1 and TRBJ1-5; TRBD1 is a possible D gene (6 bases). The V gene lost 2 bases and the J gene lost 4 bases, with 15 bases spanning the gap. The germline CDR1 and CDR2 sequences are MGHRA and YSYEKL. The length of the CDR3 is 16 residues.

This chain connects TRBV2 to TRBJ2-3; D perhaps matches TRBD2 (6 bases). Germline V gene data show CDR1 as SNHLY and CDR2 as FYNNEI. V was shortened by 7 bases and J by 2 bases, with 10 bases between the two germline ends. This CDR3 contains 13 residues. The CDR3 sequence: CASKDYPTDTQYF. In DNA, the CDR3 is TGTGCCAGCAAGGACTATCCCACAGATACGCAGTATTTT.

Concerning this clone: Other DNA sequences in the sample encode the same CDR3. J is TRBJ1-5 and V is TRBV27; unclear D gene. Trimming stripped 6 bases from V and 0 bases from J, with 6 bases between. Germline values: CDR1 MNHEY, CDR2 SMNVEV (reference sequence). The CDR3 consists of 13 residues. DNA for the CDR3: TGTGCCAGCAGCCCGTATAGCAATCAGCCCCAGCATTTT. Translation gives CASSPYSNQPQHF.

The rearrangement joins TRBV6-4 to TRBJ2-3; D tentatively reads TRBD1 or TRBD2 (5 bases each). CDR1 and CDR2 (germline): MRHNA, SNTAGT. V lost 6 bases to trimming and J lost 2 bases, with 9 bases between them. This CDR3 is built from 13 residues. Here the CDR3 reads CASSRDHTDTQYF. The CDR3 bases are TGTGCCAGCAGCCGGGACCACACAGATACGCAGTATTTT.

The V call is TRBV3-1 (or the pseudogene TRBV3-2), the J call TRBJ2-1; maybe TRBD1 (6 bases). The CDR3 length is 15 residues. Trimming took off 2 bases at V and 2 bases at J, with 10 bases between the two ends. Germline loops: CDR1 LGHDT, CDR2 YNNKEL (reference sequence). Here the CDR3 DNA reads TGTGCCAGCAGCCAATCCACAGGGACCTACAATGAGCAGTTCTTC. Translated, it gives CASSQSTGTYNEQFF.

This rearrangement joins TRBV10-2 to TRBJ2-5; the match to TRBD2 covers 8 bases. V shed 6 bases, J shed 4 bases, and the junction held 10 bases outside the gene matches. The germline gives CDR1 WSHSY, CDR2 SAAADI. The CDR3 is made up of 15 amino acids. Here the CDR3 DNA reads TGCGCCAGCAGCCGAGAGGGACTAGTAGGAGAGACCCAGTACTTC. It encodes CASSREGLVGETQYF.

This CDR3 is CASSLLAGYTDTQYF. In nucleotides, the CDR3 is TGTGCCAGCAGCTTACTCGCGGGGTACACAGATACGCAGTATTTT. This chain links TRBV7-3 with TRBJ2-3; D is perhaps TRBD2 (6 bases). Deletions cut 2 bases from V and 2 bases from J, with 11 bases between. The CDR3 spans 15 residues. Germline V gene lookup returns CDR1 SGHTA and CDR2 FQGTGA. The whole variable domain, remainder taken from reference TRBV7-3 and TRBJ2-3, is GAGVSQTPSNKVTEKGKYVELRCDPISGHTALYWYRQSLGQGPEFLIYFQGTGAADDSGLPNDRFFAVRPEGSVSTLKIQRTERGDSAVYLCASSLLAGYTDTQYFGPGTRLTVL.

The rearrangement joins TRBV25-1 to TRBJ1-1; 7 nucleotides align to TRBD1. The CDR3 has 12 amino acids. With V trimmed by 1 base and J by 7 bases, 0 bases remained unmatched. The germline V gene has CDR1 MGHDK and CDR2 SYGVNS. DNA for the CDR3: TGTGCCAGCAGTGAATGGGACAGTGAAGCTTTCTTT. Its protein is CASSEWDSEAFF.

The V call is TRBV9, the J call TRBJ2-7; D is possibly TRBD1 or TRBD2 (5 bases each). V was shortened by 4 bases and J by 0 bases, with 11 bases between the two germline ends. Germline lookup yields CDR1 SGDLS and CDR2 YYNGEE. CDR3 length equals 14 residues. The CDR3 DNA reads as TGTGCCAGCAGCAGGGGACCCGACTCCTACGAGCAGTACTTC. This translates into CASSRGPDSYEQYF.

This chain uses TRBV19 with TRBJ2-7, with 7 bases fitting TRBD2. The germline gives CDR1 LNHDA, CDR2 SQIVND (reference sequence). V gave up 6 bases and J gave up 0 bases; unmatched junction bases: 5. The CDR3 has 14 amino acids. This CDR3 is CASRSSGDSYEQYF. In DNA, the CDR3 is TGTGCCAGTAGATCTAGCGGAGACTCCTACGAGCAGTACTTC.

The chain carries TRBV29-1 and TRBJ1-1; possible D gene TRBD1, 6 bases. Deletions cut 7 bases from V and 2 bases from J, with 14 bases between. The germline gives CDR1 SQVTM, CDR2 ANQGSEA. This CDR3 is built from 13 residues. CDR3 residues: CSATTGRNTEAFF. In nucleotides, the CDR3 is TGCAGCGCCACGACAGGAAGAAACACTGAAGCTTTCTTT.

This clone was seen a few times. The CDR3 region is CASSVGVSVNTEAFF. Here the CDR3 DNA reads TGTGCCAGCAGCGTAGGGGTAAGTGTGAACACTGAAGCTTTCTTT. The chain carries TRBV9 and TRBJ1-1, with no clear D. Germline-derived CDR1 and CDR2 are SGDLS and YYNGEE. Trimming stripped 0 bases from V and 0 bases from J, with 9 bases between. The CDR3 sequence is 15 residues long.

Only one count was recorded for this clone. The chain joins TRBV11-1 to TRBJ2-1; D may be TRBD2 (7 bases). Trimming removed 0 bases at V and 9 bases at J, with 12 bases between. Germline V gives CDR1 SGHAT, CDR2 FQDESV (reference sequence). CDR3 length: 14 residues. The chain's CDR3 is CASSLATGRGEQFF. The CDR3 nucleotides are TGTGCCAGCAGCTTAGCAACAGGGAGGGGTGAGCAGTTCTTC.

The CDR3 DNA sequence: TGTGCCAGCAGCGCTGGGACAGGGCATCAGCCCCAGCATTTT. Translated, it gives CASSAGTGHQPQHF. The chain has TRBV7-2 and TRBJ1-5; TRBD1 matches at 9 bases. The germline gives CDR1 SGHTA, CDR2 FQGNSA. The V and J ends lost 5 bases and 5 bases, in that order; junction bases with no gene match: 4. CDR3 length equals 14 residues.

This clone was seen a few times. The chain links TRBV9 to TRBJ1-2; D is perhaps TRBD1 (6 bases). V lost 3 bases and J 2 bases, leaving 17 bases between the germline ends. The CDR3 loop spans 16 amino acids. Germline CDR1 reads SGDLS; CDR2 reads YYNGEE. The CDR3 sequence is CASSAPRQAKNYGYTF. Written as DNA, the CDR3 is TGTGCCAGCAGCGCTCCCCGACAGGCAAAGAACTATGGCTACACCTTC.

The chain carries TRBV5-1 and TRBJ2-5, with 9 bases aligning to TRBD2. CDR1 and CDR2 from the germline V gene are SGHRS and YFSETQ. The CDR3 has 16 amino acids. Trimming removed 2 bases from V and 6 bases from J; junction bases left unmatched: 11. DNA of the CDR3: TGCGCCAGCAGCTTTTTGCTTGGCGGGGGGGTGAAGACCCAGTACTTC. Encoded protein: CASSFLLGGGVKTQYF.

This clone was found once. The rearrangement joins TRBV3-1 (or the pseudogene TRBV3-2) to TRBJ1-2; TRBD1 might be the D (6 bases). The CDR3 is made up of 15 amino acids. Per germline, CDR1 LGHDT and CDR2 YNNKEL (reference sequence). Trimming shortened V by 1 base and J by 2 bases, and 11 bases separated the two germline ends. The CDR3 bases are TGTGCCAGCAGCCAAGCCGGACAGATAAACTATGGCTACACCTTC. As protein: CASSQAGQINYGYTF.

This clone was counted once. The chain couples TRBV6-5 to TRBJ2-1; TRBD2 matches at 7 bases. The V segment lost 6 bases and the J segment 9 bases; nucleotides outside the gene matches: 14. The germline CDR1 and CDR2 sequences are MNHEY and SVGAGI. There are 15 residues in the CDR3. The CDR3 DNA reads TGTGCCAGCAGCTCTAGCGGCCCTCCTCGGGGTGAGCAGTTCTTC. Translated, it gives CASSSSGPPRGEQFF.

J is TRBJ2-3 and V is TRBV4-1, with 9 bases lining up with TRBD2. Germline CDR1 MGHRA, CDR2 YSYEKL. CDR3 length: 16 amino acids. The ends lost 0 bases at V and 2 bases at J; junction bases unmatched: 3. The CDR3 nucleotides are TGCGCCAGCAGCCAAGAGCGGGGGGGATACACAGATACGCAGTATTTT. Its translation: CASSQERGGYTDTQYF.

As for this clone: Distinct nucleotide sequences in the sample also encode this CDR3. DNA for the CDR3: TGTGCCAGTAGTATTTCCCTTAACACTGAAGCTTTCTTT. Its translation: CASSISLNTEAFF. The chain couples TRBV19 to TRBJ1-1; D unclear. The CDR3 is 13 amino acids. Germline values: CDR1 LNHDA, CDR2 SQIVND (reference sequence). V lost 3 bases to trimming and J lost 2 bases, with 7 bases between them.

The V gene is TRBV11-2, the J gene TRBJ1-1; TRBD1 might be the D (6 bases). The length of the CDR3 is 15 residues. V was cut by 1 base and J by 1 base, with 10 bases left in between. In germline, CDR1 is SGHAT, CDR2 FQNNGV. CDR3: CASSLAGRGNTEAFF. The CDR3 bases are TGTGCCAGCAGCTTAGCTGGCAGGGGGAACACTGAAGCTTTCTTT.

This rearrangement joins TRBV18 to TRBJ1-1; D perhaps matches TRBD1 (5 bases). This CDR3 has 15 amino acids. The V end was cut by 0 bases, the J end by 4 bases, with 12 bases between. Germline-derived CDR1 and CDR2 are KGHSH and LQKENI. CDR3 protein: CASSPPIRASTEAFF. For the CDR3, the DNA is TGTGCCAGCTCACCACCGATCAGGGCGAGCACTGAAGCTTTCTTT.

The chain couples TRBV5-1 to TRBJ2-3, with 9 bases aligning to TRBD2. The germline CDR1 and CDR2 sequences are SGHRS and YFSETQ. This CDR3 has 17 amino acids. J was trimmed by 0 bases and V by 1 base; bases with no gene match: 6. CDR3 region: CASSLLSLAGSTDTQYF. CDR3 DNA: TGCGCCAGCAGCTTGCTGTCCCTAGCGGGAAGCACAGATACGCAGTATTTT. Looking up the rest from reference TRBV5-1 and TRBJ2-3 gives the full variable domain: KAGVTQTPRYLIKTRGQQVTLSCSPISGHRSVSWYQQTPGQGLQFLFEYFSETQRNKGNFPGRFSGRQFSNSRSEMNVSTLELGDSALYLCASSLLSLAGSTDTQYFGPGTRLTVL.

The chain couples TRBV29-1 to TRBJ1-5, with D perhaps matching TRBD1 (6 bases). V gave up 7 bases and J gave up 4 bases, with 11 bases separating them. The CDR3 runs to 12 residues. CDR1 SQVTM and CDR2 ANQGSEA come from the germline V gene. CDR3 region: CSAGAANQPQHF. Written as DNA, the CDR3 is TGCAGCGCAGGGGCGGCTAATCAGCCCCAGCATTTT.

The chain employs TRBV5-1 and TRBJ1-2; the D gene is possibly TRBD1 (6 bases). Looked up from germline, CDR1 is SGHRS and CDR2 is YFSETQ. The length of the CDR3 is 18 residues. Trimming removed 2 bases from V and 1 base from J, with 21 bases in between. The CDR3: CASSFYPPTGDFNYGYTF. In DNA, the CDR3 is TGCGCCAGCAGCTTTTATCCCCCGACAGGCGATTTTAACTATGGCTACACCTTC.

This chain joins TRBV5-1 and TRBJ1-4; the D gene is possibly TRBD1 (5 bases). The CDR3 extends over 13 amino acids. Trimming removed 3 bases from V and 2 bases from J, with 5 bases in between. Germline V CDR1 and CDR2: SGHRS, YFSETQ. DNA for the CDR3: TGCGCCAGCAGCTGGGACACTAATGAAAAACTGTTTTTT. Translation: CASSWDTNEKLFF. The full variable domain, rest sourced from reference TRBV5-1 and TRBJ1-4, is KAGVTQTPRYLIKTRGQQVTLSCSPISGHRSVSWYQQTPGQGLQFLFEYFSETQRNKGNFPGRFSGRQFSNSRSEMNVSTLELGDSALYLCASSWDTNEKLFFGSGTQLSVL.